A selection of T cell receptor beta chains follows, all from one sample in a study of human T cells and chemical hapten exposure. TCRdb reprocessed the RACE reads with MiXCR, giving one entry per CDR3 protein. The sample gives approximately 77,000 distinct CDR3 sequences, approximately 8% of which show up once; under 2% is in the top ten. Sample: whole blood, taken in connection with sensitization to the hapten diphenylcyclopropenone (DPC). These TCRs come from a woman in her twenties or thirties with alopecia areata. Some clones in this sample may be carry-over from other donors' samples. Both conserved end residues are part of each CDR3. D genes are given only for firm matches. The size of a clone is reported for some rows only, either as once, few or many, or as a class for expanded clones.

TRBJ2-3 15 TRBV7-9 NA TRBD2 CASSLSAGGSGTQYF TGTGCCAGCAGCCTCTCGGCGGGGGGTTCCGGGACGCAGTATTTT
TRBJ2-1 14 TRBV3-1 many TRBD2 CASSLAGGANEQFF TGTGCCAGCAGCCTCGCCGGGGGGGCCAATGAGCAGTTCTTC
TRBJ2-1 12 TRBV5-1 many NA CASSTGHNEQFF TGCGCCAGCAGCACCGGACACAATGAGCAGTTCTTC
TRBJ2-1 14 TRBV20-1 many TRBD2 CSAWTSNSYNEQFF TGCAGTGCTTGGACTAGCAACTCCTACAATGAGCAGTTCTTC
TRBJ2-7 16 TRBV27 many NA CASSVASRPSSYEQYF TGTGCCAGCAGTGTTGCCTCCCGCCCAAGCTCCTACGAGCAGTACTTC
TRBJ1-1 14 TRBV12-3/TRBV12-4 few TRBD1 CASSQRQGGTEAFF TGTGCCAGCAGTCAGAGACAGGGGGGGACTGAAGCTTTCTTT
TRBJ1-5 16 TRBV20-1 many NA CSARERGQWSNQPQHF TGCAGTGCTAGAGAACGCGGCCAGTGGAGCAATCAGCCCCAGCATTTT
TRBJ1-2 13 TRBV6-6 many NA CASRATEPYGYTF TGTGCCAGCAGGGCGACAGAGCCCTATGGCTACACCTTC
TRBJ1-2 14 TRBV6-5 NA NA CASSVISTGSGYTF TGTGCCAGCAGCGTGATTTCTACAGGGTCCGGCTACACCTTC
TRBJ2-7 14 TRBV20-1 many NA CSARDVSGTYEQYF TGCAGTGCTAGAGATGTGTCAGGGACCTACGAGCAGTACTTC
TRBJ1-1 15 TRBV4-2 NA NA CASSQELLVNTEAFF TGTGCCAGCAGCCAAGAGTTATTAGTTAACACTGAAGCTTTCTTT
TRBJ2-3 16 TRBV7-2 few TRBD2 CASSFLSGGCGDTQYF TGTGCCAGCAGCTTCTTAAGCGGGGGTTGCGGAGATACGCAGTATTTT
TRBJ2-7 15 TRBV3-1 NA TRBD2 CASSQGGGGGHEQYF TGTGCCAGCAGCCAAGGGGGCGGGGGGGGCCACGAGCAGTACTTC
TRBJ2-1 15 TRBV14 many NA CASSQESGAYNEQFF TGTGCCAGCAGCCAAGAATCCGGGGCGTACAATGAGCAGTTCTTC
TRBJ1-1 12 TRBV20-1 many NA CSARVMGAEAFF TGCAGTGCTAGAGTTATGGGGGCTGAAGCTTTCTTT
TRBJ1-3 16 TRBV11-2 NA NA CASSLWQDGSGNTIYF TGTGCCAGCAGCTTGTGGCAGGACGGCTCTGGAAACACCATATATTTT
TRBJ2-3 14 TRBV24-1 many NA CATSDSKGVDTQYF TGTGCCACCAGTGATTCGAAGGGGGTCGATACGCAGTATTTT
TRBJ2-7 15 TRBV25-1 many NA CASSESGFDTYEQYF TGTGCCAGCAGTGAATCGGGATTCGATACCTACGAGCAGTACTTC
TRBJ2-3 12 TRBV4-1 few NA CASSRSTGQQYF TGCGCCAGCAGCCGATCGACCGGACAACAGTATTTT
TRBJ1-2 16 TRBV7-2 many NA CASSLSGRGDAEGYTF TGTGCCAGCAGCTTGTCAGGCAGGGGAGATGCTGAGGGCTACACCTTC
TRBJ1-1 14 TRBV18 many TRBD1 CASSPSRDRDRAFF TGTGCCAGCTCACCGTCCCGGGACAGGGATCGAGCTTTCTTT
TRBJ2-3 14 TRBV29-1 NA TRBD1 CSVVDRGPPDTQYF TGCAGCGTTGTTGACAGGGGTCCCCCAGATACGCAGTATTTT
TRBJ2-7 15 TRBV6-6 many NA CASSYSKSGGYEQYF TGTGCCAGCAGTTACTCGAAATCCGGGGGCTACGAGCAGTACTTC
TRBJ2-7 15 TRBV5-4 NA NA CASSPSPDRTYEQYF TGTGCCAGCAGCCCTTCGCCGGACAGAACCTACGAGCAGTACTTC
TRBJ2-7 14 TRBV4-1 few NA CASSQGTPYYEQYF TGCGCCAGCAGCCAAGGGACGCCTTATTACGAGCAGTACTTC
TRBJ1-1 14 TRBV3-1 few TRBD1 CASSPGQGGLEAFF TGTGCCAGCAGCCCTGGACAGGGGGGCCTCGAAGCTTTCTTT
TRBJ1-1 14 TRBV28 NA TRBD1 CASSLPTGTTEAFF TGTGCCAGCAGTCTACCGACAGGGACGACTGAAGCTTTCTTT
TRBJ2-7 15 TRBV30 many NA CAWSVTYDSSYEQYF TGTGCCTGGAGTGTGACCTATGATAGCTCCTACGAGCAGTACTTC
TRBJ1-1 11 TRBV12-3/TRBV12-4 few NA CASNSDRKAFF TGTGCCAGCAACTCGGACCGGAAAGCTTTCTTT
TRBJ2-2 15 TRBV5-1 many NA CASSLSAGPTGELFF TGCGCCAGCAGCTTGTCCGCCGGACCAACCGGGGAGCTGTTTTTT
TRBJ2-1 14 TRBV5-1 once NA CASSLKAGYNEQFF TGCGCCAGCAGCTTGAAAGCAGGATACAATGAGCAGTTCTTC
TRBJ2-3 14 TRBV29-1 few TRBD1 CSVERGLGADTQYF TGCAGCGTTGAAAGGGGGCTTGGGGCAGATACGCAGTATTTT
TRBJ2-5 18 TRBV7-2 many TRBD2 CASSPGTSGGARGETQYF TGTGCCAGCAGCCCCGGGACTAGCGGGGGGGCCCGGGGAGAGACCCAGTACTTC
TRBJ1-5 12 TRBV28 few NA CASTVPNQPQHF TGTGCCAGCACGGTTCCCAATCAGCCCCAGCATTTT
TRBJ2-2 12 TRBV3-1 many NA CASSLVGGELFF TGTGCCAGCAGCTTGGTCGGCGGGGAGCTGTTTTTT
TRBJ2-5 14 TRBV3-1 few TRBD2 CASSELAGGETQYF TGTGCCAGCAGCGAACTAGCGGGAGGAGAGACCCAGTACTTC
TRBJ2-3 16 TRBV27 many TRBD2 CASTTLAGGPTDTQYF TGTGCCAGCACAACCCTAGCGGGGGGCCCCACAGATACGCAGTATTTT
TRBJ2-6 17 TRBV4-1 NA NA CASSQEVANSGANVLTF TGCGCCAGCAGCCAAGAAGTGGCCAACTCTGGGGCCAACGTCCTGACTTTC
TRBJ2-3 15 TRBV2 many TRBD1 CASSAGTGVSDTQYF TGTGCCAGCAGCGCCGGGACAGGGGTATCGGATACGCAGTATTTT
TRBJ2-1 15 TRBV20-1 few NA CSARDLFAMYNEQFF TGCAGTGCTAGAGATTTGTTCGCTATGTACAATGAGCAGTTCTTC